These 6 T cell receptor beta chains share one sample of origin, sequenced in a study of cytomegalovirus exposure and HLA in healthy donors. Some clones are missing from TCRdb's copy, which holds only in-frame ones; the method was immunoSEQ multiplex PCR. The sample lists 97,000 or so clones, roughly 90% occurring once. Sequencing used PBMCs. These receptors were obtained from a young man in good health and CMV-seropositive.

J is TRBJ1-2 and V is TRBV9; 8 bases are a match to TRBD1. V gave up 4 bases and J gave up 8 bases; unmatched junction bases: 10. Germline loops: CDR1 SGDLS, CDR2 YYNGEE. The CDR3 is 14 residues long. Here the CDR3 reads CASSNSGGEWGYTF. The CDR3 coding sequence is TGTGCCAGCAGCAACTCAGGGGGCGAATGGGGCTACACCTTC. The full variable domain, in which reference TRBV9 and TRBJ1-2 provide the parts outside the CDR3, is DSGVTQTPKHLITATGQRVTLRCSPRSGDLSVYWYQQSLDQGLQFLIQYYNGEERAKGNILERFSAQQFPDLHSELNLSSLELGDSALYFCASSNSGGEWGYTFGSGTRLTVV.

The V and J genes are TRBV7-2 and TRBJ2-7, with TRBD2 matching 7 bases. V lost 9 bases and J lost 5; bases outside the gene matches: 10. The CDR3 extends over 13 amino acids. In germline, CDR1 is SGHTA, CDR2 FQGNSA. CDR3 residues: CASTNVAGNEQYF. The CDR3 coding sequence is TGTGCCAGTACGAATGTAGCGGGCAACGAGCAGTACTTC.

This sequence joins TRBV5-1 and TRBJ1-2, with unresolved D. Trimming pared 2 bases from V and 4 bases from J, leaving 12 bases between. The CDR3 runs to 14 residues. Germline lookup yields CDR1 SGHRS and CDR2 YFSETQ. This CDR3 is CASSLSGGGYGYTF. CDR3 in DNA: TGCGCCAGCAGCTTATCAGGAGGCGGCTATGGCTACACCTTC.

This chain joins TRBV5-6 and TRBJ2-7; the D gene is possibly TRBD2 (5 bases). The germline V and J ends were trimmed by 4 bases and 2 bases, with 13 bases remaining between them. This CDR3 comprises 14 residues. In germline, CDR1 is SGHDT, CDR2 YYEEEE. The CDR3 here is CASSRRDLAYEQYF. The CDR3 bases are TGTGCCAGCAGCAGACGGGATCTGGCCTACGAGCAGTACTTC.

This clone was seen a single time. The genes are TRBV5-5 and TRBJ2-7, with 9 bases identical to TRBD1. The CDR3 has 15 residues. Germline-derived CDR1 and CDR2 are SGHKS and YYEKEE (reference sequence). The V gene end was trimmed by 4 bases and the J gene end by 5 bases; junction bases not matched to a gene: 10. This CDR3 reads CASSLGDRELDEQYF. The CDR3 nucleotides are TGTGCCAGCAGCCTGGGGGACAGGGAGCTCGACGAGCAGTACTTC.

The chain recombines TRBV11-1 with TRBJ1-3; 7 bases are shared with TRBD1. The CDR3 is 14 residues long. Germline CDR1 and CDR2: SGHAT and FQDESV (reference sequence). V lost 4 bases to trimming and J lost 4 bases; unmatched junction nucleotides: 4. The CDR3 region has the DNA TGTGCCAGCAGCTACGACAGGGCGGGAAACACCATATATTTT. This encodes CASSYDRAGNTIYF. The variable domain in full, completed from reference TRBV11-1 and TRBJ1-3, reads EAEVAQSPRYKITEKSQAVAFWCDPISGHATLYWYRQILGQGPELLVQFQDESVVDDSQLPKDRFSAERLKGVDSTLKIQPAELGDSAMYLCASSYDRAGNTIYFGEGSWLTVV.